This T cell receptor beta chain comes out of a study of blood T cell repertoires in COVID-19 (dated by TCRdb to 2018 to 2020). As for the study more broadly: Collaborator samples came from the United States, Italy and Spain and covered acute and convalescent phases of COVID-19. The prospective study material was composed of cDNA or gDNA derived from T cells, B-cell-depleted T cells, or PBMCs. The dataset comprised deeply sampled blood TCRbeta repertoires from subjects exposed to, actively infected with, or recovered from COVID-19. The repertoires were released in a freely available public database meant as a resource for research on the immune response to SARS-CoV-2. Samples were obtained from the ongoing ImmuneRACE study (first 160 participants) and from 1,200 or so subjects provided by 6 global collaborators. Nearly every sample came with metadata listing a de-identified subject ID, COVID-19 status, age in years and sex. Where available, HLA class I and class II types were obtained from metadata supplied by the sample provider rather than from assay-based typing.

The immunoSEQ Assay, a bias-controlled multiplex PCR, was used to amplify TCRbeta CDR3 regions from genomic DNA. Per the authors' processing: The number of nucleated cells in each sample was estimated by amplification of reference gene primers within the assay. Sequence reads were collapsed and filtered to measure the absolute abundance of every unique TCRbeta CDR3 rearrangement. For each sample, productive Simpson clonality was calculated by taking the square root of Simpson's diversity index across productive rearrangements. This immuneACCESS table, as held by TCRdb, lists in-frame sequences with V and J called but not all clones. Of the missing ones, under half trace to an unresolved V gene in checked studies; the others have no known cause. The D gene and trimming were derived from the DNA, and the V and J assignments and clone size from that table. The sample table records some 280,000 clones; approximately 91% of these occur just once. Roughly 0.92% of the sample belongs to the ten largest clones.

As to this clone: Its specific antigen is unknown. No per-base quality is available; no much larger clone lies one base away.

Results and caveats for the whole study, not just this receptor: How much clinical and demographic metadata was included differed by source and by participant, and the metadata was provided uncurated.

In the germline V gene, CDR1 corresponds to MDHEN and CDR2 to SYDVKM. Measured from the cysteine to the phenylalanine, the CDR3 is 14 residues long. Just CDR3 DNA is preserved here, 42 bases in frame from base 1. The trim is 6 bases for V and 8 bases for J, with a gap of 17 bases between the germline ends. Samples from volunteer blood donors who had recovered from COVID-19 were contributed by a second Seattle source. Collaborating institutions collected whole blood in K2EDTA tubes following their own protocols. For TCRbeta analysis, collaborators shipped samples as frozen whole blood, isolated PBMCs, or DNA extracted from either of those sample types.

The sample comprised peripheral blood. The chain employs TRBV28 and TRBJ2-4, and perhaps TRBD1 as D gene, on 6 matching bases. This clonotype was sampled from a woman aged 35 to 49 who had recovered from COVID-19. CDR3 sequence: CASRGTVAGDIQYF. The DNA sequence is given as TGTGCCAGCAGGGGGACGGTCGCAGGGGACATTCAGTACTTC.